This T cell receptor beta chain was recorded in a study of T cell repertoires in cytomegalovirus infection (dated by TCRdb to between 2018 and 2021). Regarding the complete study: Peptide stimulations targeted recently identified HLA-C-restricted CMV epitopes, whose presentation resists viral immunomodulation, together with well-studied HLA-B-restricted epitopes. The HLA type of each donor mattered for the analysis, because public TCR beta signatures pointed to carriage of CMV infection along with the matching HLA type. Here is what the overall study found, with its caveats: The ex vivo response was dominated by HLA-C-restricted CMV-specific TCR beta clonotypes, which also provided the single most frequent clonotype in two of eight donors. Carriers of CMV infection plus the relevant HLA type were discriminated by the cumulative frequency of public TCR beta family members in the study cohort and in an independent roughly 340-donor cohort.

This sample was sequenced with an Illumina HiSeq 1500. TCRdb handled the public reads itself, with Q25 trimming in fastp and clone calling in MiXCR, and kept productive beta chains. Entries are consolidated by CDR3 protein sequence, retaining the most common genes and DNA. The sample has hundreds of thousands of distinct CDR3 sequences on record, 42% of them singletons. 40% to 50% of the sample lies in the top ten. V is shortened by 2 bases, J by 4 bases, and the region joining them spans 17 bases. The germline V gene provides CDR1 SGHTA and CDR2 FQGNSA. From the cysteine up to the phenylalanine, the CDR3 has a length of 16 residues. Only the CDR3 region is kept as DNA, spanning 48 bases read in frame from base 1. Worth noting for this clonotype: Its target antigen remains unknown. There are no base qualities to consult, and no much larger clone falls within one base.

This specimen's treatment or condition label, per the study, means: in vitro stimulation with specific CMV peptide epitopes to enrich CMV-specific T cells. The receptor was derived from a human donor in good health (CMV status not recorded). Some clones in this sample may be carry-over from other donors' samples. The input for sequencing was cultured PBMCs, taken from culture after CMV antigen stimulation. The chain uses TRBV7-2 and TRBJ2-5; confidence is insufficient to name the D gene. The CDR3 region reads CASSLSLRPEGETQYF. The DNA sequence is TGTGCCAGCAGCTTATCCTTACGCCCCGAAGGAGAGACCCAGTACTTC.